This entry lists 7 T cell receptor beta chains sequenced from one sample in a study of blood T cell repertoires in COVID-19. The assay was immunoSEQ multiplex PCR, and TCRdb's table has in-frame clones only and misses some. The sample lists tens of thousands of clones, more than 70% occurring once. The sample consisted of peripheral blood. The receptor set was obtained from a man between 65 and 85 years old with active COVID-19.

The chain links TRBV4-1 to TRBJ2-7; tentative D call: TRBD1 (6 bases). The CDR3 consists of 14 residues. The V end lost 3 bases, the J end lost 4 bases, and 13 bases lay between the germline ends. CDR1 and CDR2 from the germline V gene are MGHRA and YSYEKL. In nucleotides, the CDR3 is TGCGCCAGCAGCCAGGGGCAGGGGTTTTACGAGCAGTACTTC. It specifies CASSQGQGFYEQYF.

This clone was recorded only once. V and J are TRBV24-1 and TRBJ2-3, with TRBD2 matching 8 bases. J gave up 0 bases and V 6 bases, and 1 base lay outside the gene matches. Germline lookup yields CDR1 KGHDR and CDR2 SFDVKD. This CDR3 region has 14 residues. This chain's CDR3 is CATSPGGSTDTQYF. CDR3 DNA: TGTGCCACCAGTCCGGGGGGGAGCACAGATACGCAGTATTTT.

CDR3 bases: TGCAGTGCTAGTTTGGCTAGCGGAACAGATACGCAGTATTTT. Its protein is CSASLASGTDTQYF. V and J are TRBV20-1 and TRBJ2-3, with 7 bases identical to TRBD2. The V gene's germline CDR1 is DFQATT and CDR2 SNEGSKA (reference sequence). The CDR3 contains 14 residues. The trim removed 3 bases at V and 3 bases at J, leaving 6 bases unmatched.

The chain employs TRBV9 and TRBJ1-6, with TRBD1 as a possible D gene (5 bases). Germline assignment: CDR1 SGDLS and CDR2 YYNGEE. The CDR3 loop spans 15 amino acids. V was shortened by 0 bases and J by 6 bases, with 10 bases between the two germline ends. CDR3 bases: TGTGCCAGCAGCGTAGCTACAGGAATTAATTCACCCCTCCACTTT. Translated, it gives CASSVATGINSPLHF.

This clone was seen only once. The chain is built from TRBV18 and TRBJ2-3; 7 nucleotides match TRBD2. The germline V gene encodes CDR1 KGHSH and CDR2 LQKENI. V lost 2 bases to trimming and J lost 1 base; unmatched junction nucleotides: 6. This CDR3 comprises 16 residues. CDR3 amino acids: CASSPRMSGGTDTQYF. The CDR3 DNA follows: TGTGCCAGCTCACCAAGGATGAGCGGGGGCACAGATACGCAGTATTTT. Combining the CDR3 with reference TRBV18 and TRBJ2-3 gives the whole variable domain NAGVMQNPRHLVRRRGQEARLRCSPMKGHSHVYWYRQLPEEGLKFMVYLQKENIIDESGMPKERFSAEFPKEGPSILRIQQVVRGDSAAYFCASSPRMSGGTDTQYFGPGTRLTVL.

The rearrangement links TRBV6-2 or TRBV6-3 to TRBJ1-6; D unresolved. The ends were cut back, 5 bases at V and 10 bases at J, with 15 bases in the middle. This CDR3 is 14 amino acids long. CDR1 MNHEY and CDR2 SVGEGT come from the germline V gene. The CDR3 reads CASSPQGGVSPLHF. Written as DNA, the CDR3 is TGTGCCAGCAGTCCCCAAGGAGGAGTATCACCCCTCCACTTT.

Only one count was recorded for this clone. CDR3 sequence: CASSLVGRAPLHF. CDR3 nucleotide sequence: TGTGCCAGCAGCTTAGTGGGCAGGGCGCCCCTCCACTTT. The chain employs TRBV7-2 and TRBJ1-6, with D possibly matching TRBD1 (5 bases). Trimming cost V 1 base and J 13 bases, with 11 bases left between them. Germline CDR1 reads SGHTA; CDR2 reads FQGNSA. The CDR3 loop spans 13 amino acids.